Presented here are 15 T cell receptor beta chains from one specimen sequenced in a study of blood T cell repertoires in COVID-19. The assay was immunoSEQ multiplex PCR, and TCRdb's table has in-frame clones only and misses some. The profile shows 190,000 or so clones, around 90% of them singletons. Specimen: PBMCs or T cells enriched from blood (not recorded which). These receptors were collected from a woman between 25 and 40 years old who had recovered from COVID-19.

The CDR3 protein is CASSQAREERGYTF. CDR3 nucleotide sequence: TGTGCCAGCAGCCAGGCCAGGGAGGAGAGAGGCTACACCTTC. The chain links TRBV14 to TRBJ1-2; D possibly corresponds to TRBD1 (5 bases). Germline CDR1 SGHDN, CDR2 FVKESK. V lost 3 bases, J lost 8 bases, and 16 bases lay in between. The CDR3 sequence is 14 residues long. The full variable domain, with the rest looked up from reference TRBV14 and TRBJ1-2, is EAGVTQFPSHSVIEKGQTVTLRCDPISGHDNLYWYRRVMGKEIKFLLHFVKESKQDESGMPNNRFLAERTGGTYSTLKVQPAELEDSGVYFCASSQAREERGYTFGSGTRLTVV.

V gene TRBV7-9 combines with J gene TRBJ1-2; D perhaps matches TRBD1 (6 bases). The CDR3 length is 13 residues. The V and J ends lost 8 bases and 6 bases respectively, with 16 bases between them. Germline V lookup: CDR1 SEHNR, CDR2 FQNEAQ (reference sequence). The CDR3 loop reads CASGPGDRHGYTF. The CDR3, as DNA: TGTGCCAGCGGTCCCGGAGACAGGCATGGCTACACCTTC.

The V and J genes are TRBV25-1 and TRBJ1-3; 7 bases fit TRBD1. The CDR3 covers 15 residues. After removal of 2 bases from V and 4 bases from J, the junction contained 5 bases not matched to a gene. The germline CDR1 and CDR2 sequences are MGHDK and SYGVNS. This CDR3 is CASSEQGVSGNTIYF. In DNA, the CDR3 is TGTGCCAGCAGTGAACAGGGGGTGTCGGGAAACACCATATATTTT. The full variable domain, its missing parts supplied by reference TRBV25-1 and TRBJ1-3, is EADIYQTPRYLVIGTGKKITLECSQTMGHDKMYWYQQDPGMELHLIHYSYGVNSTEKGDLSSESTVSRIRTEHFPLTLESARPSHTSQYLCASSEQGVSGNTIYFGEGSWLTVV.

The gene calls are TRBV21-1 and TRBJ2-7; the table names TRBD2, a call not compared with the DNA. TRBV21-1 is classified as a pseudogene. The CDR3 is made up of 14 amino acids. This CDR3 is CASSKEAAGYEQYF. CDR3 bases: TGTGCCAGCAGCAAAGAGGCAGCCGGGTACGAGCAGTACTTC.

V and J are TRBV6-5 and TRBJ1-2; 7 bases fit TRBD1. The germline CDR1 and CDR2 sequences are MNHEY and SVGAGI. V lost 6 bases to trimming and J lost 5 bases; unmatched junction nucleotides: 6. The CDR3 contains 13 residues. This chain's CDR3 is CASRQGMPYGYTF. In DNA, the CDR3 is TGTGCCAGCAGACAGGGGATGCCGTATGGCTACACCTTC.

The rearrangement uses TRBV5-4 and TRBJ1-1, with D uncertain. Germline values: CDR1 SGHNT, CDR2 YYREEE (reference sequence). Trimming took 0 bases from V and 6 from J, leaving 12 bases between them. The CDR3 sequence is 14 residues long. The CDR3 loop reads CASSLEPRSPEAFF. DNA for the CDR3: TGTGCCAGCAGCTTGGAGCCCAGGTCCCCTGAAGCTTTCTTT.

V usage is TRBV5-1 and J usage is TRBJ1-1; TRBD1 matches 7 bases. Germline V gives CDR1 SGHRS, CDR2 YFSETQ. The J segment lost 0 bases and the V segment lost 4 bases, leaving 12 bases of the junction unmatched. The CDR3 runs to 17 residues. The CDR3: CASSLRQGGSVNTEAFF. CDR3 nucleotide sequence: TGCGCCAGCAGCCTCCGACAGGGAGGAAGTGTGAACACTGAAGCTTTCTTT.

The rearrangement links TRBV29-1 to TRBJ2-1; possibly TRBD1 for D (5 bases). Per germline, CDR1 SQVTM and CDR2 ANQGSEA. Trimming stripped 5 bases from V and 0 bases from J, with 8 bases between. The CDR3 totals 13 residues. The CDR3 here is CSVSRGSYNEQFF. CDR3 nucleotides: TGCAGCGTTTCTAGGGGCTCCTACAATGAGCAGTTCTTC.

The gene calls are TRBV19 and TRBJ1-5, with D perhaps TRBD1 (6 bases). V was trimmed by 5 bases and J by 4 bases, leaving 18 bases between them. The germline CDR1 and CDR2 sequences are LNHDA and SQIVND (reference sequence). The length of the CDR3 is 16 residues. The DNA for the CDR3 is TGTGCCAGTAGTGCCCAACAGGGAGTCGGTAATCAGCCCCAGCATTTT. Translated: CASSAQQGVGNQPQHF. The complete variable domain, with remaining parts taken from reference TRBV19 and TRBJ1-5, reads DGGITQSPKYLFRKEGQNVTLSCEQNLNHDAMYWYRQDPGQGLRLIYYSQIVNDFQKGDIAEGYSVSREKKESFPLTVTSAQKNPTAFYLCASSAQQGVGNQPQHFGDGTRLSIL.

The CDR3 loop reads CASSHRGDYLNTEAFF. CDR3 nucleotides: TGCGCCAGCAGCCATCGAGGAGACTATTTGAACACTGAAGCTTTCTTT. The J gene is TRBJ1-1, the V gene TRBV4-1, with D unclear. Trimming took off 3 bases at V and 0 bases at J, with 14 bases between the two ends. Germline V CDR1 and CDR2: MGHRA, YSYEKL. This CDR3 is 16 amino acids long.

Regarding this clone: Germline is not matched at one junction end, which may reflect a read error. This sample also contains other DNA sequences that code for the same CDR3. The DNA for the CDR3 is TGCGCCAGCAGCTTAGAGGGGCGGGGCTGGGACATTCAGTACTTC. This translates into CASSLEGRGWDIQYF. The rearrangement uses TRBV7-9 and TRBJ2-4; a weak D match, TRBD2 (6 bases). The CDR3 is 15 amino acids. Germline V gives CDR1 SEHNR, CDR2 FQNEAQ (reference sequence).

The DNA for the CDR3 is TGTGCCAGCAGCGTCTCCTGGGACTGGGGTGGCGAGCAGTACTTC. This translates into CASSVSWDWGGEQYF. The chain couples TRBV9 to TRBJ2-7, with a tentative D call TRBD2 (6 bases). Per germline, CDR1 SGDLS and CDR2 YYNGEE. With 2 bases removed from V and 6 bases from J, the gap between germline ends came to 18 bases. This CDR3 spans 15 amino acids.

This clone was seen at least ten times. The rearrangement uses TRBV7-3 and TRBJ2-1; perhaps TRBD2 as D (5 bases). Trimming took off 5 bases at V and 6 bases at J, with 17 bases between the two ends. Germline values: CDR1 SGHTA, CDR2 FQGTGA. This CDR3 is 15 amino acids long. The CDR3 is CASSKGLAGGNEQFF. CDR3 sequence (DNA): TGTGCCAGCAGCAAAGGACTGGCAGGAGGCAATGAGCAGTTCTTC.

In its sample, this clone was seen once. The genes are TRBV6-5 and TRBJ1-1; D is ambiguous. Germline V gene lookup returns CDR1 MNHEY and CDR2 SVGAGI. Trimming took 6 bases from V and 0 from J, leaving 14 bases between them. The length of the CDR3 is 15 residues. The DNA of the CDR3 is TGTGCCAGCAGACAGCCTTCGGGGATGAACACTGAAGCTTTCTTT. It encodes CASRQPSGMNTEAFF.

Of note for this clone: Other DNA sequences from this sample encode an identical CDR3 as well. This rearrangement joins TRBV24-1 to TRBJ1-2, with TRBD1 matching 9 bases. The J segment lost 3 bases and the V segment lost 4 bases, leaving 2 bases of the junction unmatched. CDR3 length: 14 amino acids. Germline CDR1 KGHDR, CDR2 SFDVKD. CDR3 in amino acids: CATSDTGGDYGYTF. CDR3 sequence (DNA): TGTGCCACCAGTGACACAGGGGGCGACTATGGCTACACCTTC.